These 16 T cell receptor beta chains came from one sample sequenced in a study of blood T cell repertoires in COVID-19. This table comes from immunoSEQ multiplex PCR, and its TCRdb copy is limited to in-frame clones, with some not included. In the table there are 200,000 or so clones, roughly 80% of which are singletons. Sequenced: peripheral blood. Receptors were obtained from a woman of 80 years or more with acute or convalescent COVID-19.

The chain links TRBV9 to TRBJ2-1; TRBD2 matches 7 bases. CDR1 and CDR2 (germline): SGDLS, YYNGEE. The J segment lost 2 bases and the V segment lost 4 bases, leaving 6 bases of the junction unmatched. There are 15 residues in the CDR3. CDR3 DNA sequence: TGTGCCAGCAGCCCCAGCGGGATCACCTACAATGAGCAGTTCTTC. This gives the protein CASSPSGITYNEQFF.

CDR3 nucleotides: TGCAGCGTTGGGGGAGGGATACAGGGCAGCGGGCAGCCCCAGCATTTT. Translation: CSVGGGIQGSGQPQHF. The rearrangement links TRBV29-1 to TRBJ1-5, with D possibly TRBD1 on 6 matching bases. CDR3 length: 16 residues. Per the germline V gene, CDR1 is SQVTM and CDR2 is ANQGSEA. V was shortened by 4 bases and J by 7 bases, with 23 bases between the two germline ends. The variable domain in full, with the rest retrieved from reference TRBV29-1 and TRBJ1-5, is SAVISQKPSRDICQRGTSLTIQCQVDSQVTMMFWYRQQPGQSLTLIATANQGSEATYESGFVIDKFPISRPNLTFSTLTVSNMSPEDSSIYLCSVGGGIQGSGQPQHFGDGTRLSIL.

The chain employs TRBV3-1 (or the pseudogene TRBV3-2) and TRBJ2-7; no reliable D call. The CDR3 contains 13 residues. The V gene's germline CDR1 is LGHDT and CDR2 YNNKEL (reference sequence). Trimming shortened V by 0 bases and J by 3 bases, and 6 bases separated the two germline ends. CDR3 coding DNA: TGTGCCAGCAGCCAAGAGGAGAGCTACGAGCAGTACTTC. It specifies CASSQEESYEQYF.

The V call is TRBV15, the J call TRBJ2-5; 11 bases are shared with TRBD2. CDR3 size: 18 residues. Unmatched junction bases numbered 8, after V lost 0 bases and J lost 2 bases. In germline, CDR1 is LNHNV, CDR2 YYDKDF (reference sequence). DNA for the CDR3: TGTGCCACCAGCAGAGAGGCCGCAACTAGCGGGGGACAAGAGACCCAGTACTTC. This gives the protein CATSREAATSGGQETQYF.

The V call is TRBV12-5, the J call TRBJ2-2, with D tentatively TRBD1 (6 bases). Trimming shortened V by 6 bases and J by 3 bases, and 17 bases separated the two germline ends. Per germline, CDR1 LGHNT and CDR2 FRNRAP. The length of the CDR3 is 16 residues. The CDR3 region is CASGRGAGADTGELFF. CDR3 nucleotide sequence: TGTGCTAGTGGAAGAGGTGCAGGGGCCGACACCGGGGAGCTGTTTTTT.

A few counts support this clone. The chain has TRBV6-5 and TRBJ1-6; D not resolved. The CDR3 consists of 12 residues. Between the trimmed V and J ends, which lost 6 bases and 13 bases, there was a span of 13 bases. Germline values: CDR1 MNHEY, CDR2 SVGAGI. CDR3 in DNA: TGTGCCAGCAGGCCGGGATCCCGCCCCCTCCACTTT. Its protein product is CASRPGSRPLHF.

The chain joins TRBV6-6 to TRBJ2-7, with 11 positions matching TRBD1. Per germline, CDR1 MNHNY and CDR2 SVGAGI (reference sequence). V lost 0 bases, J lost 5 bases, and 6 bases stayed unmatched. The CDR3 covers 16 residues. CDR3 nucleotide sequence: TGTGCCAGCAGTTACTCGTTGGGACAGGGGGAAGACGAGCAGTACTTC. This translates into CASSYSLGQGEDEQYF.

The chain has TRBV1 and TRBJ1-5; TRBD1 reflects the table's D call only, with no check against the DNA. TRBV1 is reported as a pseudogene. This CDR3 spans 18 amino acids. CDR3 region: CTSSQDPHPQGAREPQHF. The CDR3 nucleotides are TGCACCAGCAGCCAAGATCCCCATCCACAGGGGGCGAGGGAGCCCCAGCATTTT.

In DNA, the CDR3 is TGTGCCAGCAGCCCCTCCTCCCGGACAGGGGGCACCGGGGAGCTGTTTTTT. Translating gives CASSPSSRTGGTGELFF. The V and J genes are TRBV7-9 and TRBJ2-2; 10 bases map to TRBD1. The trim removed 5 bases at V and 4 bases at J, leaving 10 bases unmatched. From germline, CDR1 is SEHNR and CDR2 FQNEAQ (reference sequence). The CDR3 runs 17 residues.

V and J are TRBV18 and TRBJ2-1; 14 bases are shared with TRBD2. This CDR3 is 15 amino acids long. V lost 3 bases and J lost 7; bases outside the gene matches: 2. Germline assignment: CDR1 KGHSH and CDR2 LQKENI. DNA for the CDR3: TGTGCCAGCTCACCGGGACTAGCGGGAGCAAATGAGCAGTTCTTC. Residues: CASSPGLAGANEQFF.

The chain carries TRBV18 and TRBJ1-5, with D unclear. Germline CDR1 reads KGHSH; CDR2 reads LQKENI. This CDR3 spans 13 amino acids. Trimming removed 5 bases from V and 1 base from J, with 6 bases in between. The CDR3 reads CASSDGSNQPQHF. The CDR3 nucleotides are TGTGCCAGCTCAGACGGGAGCAATCAGCCCCAGCATTTT. The full variable domain, rest sourced from reference TRBV18 and TRBJ1-5, is NAGVMQNPRHLVRRRGQEARLRCSPMKGHSHVYWYRQLPEEGLKFMVYLQKENIIDESGMPKERFSAEFPKEGPSILRIQQVVRGDSAAYFCASSDGSNQPQHFGDGTRLSIL.

V usage is TRBV19 and J usage is TRBJ2-7, with 10 bases fitting TRBD1. The junction had 9 bases not matched to a gene; V was cut back by 3 bases and J by 4 bases. Germline CDR1 reads LNHDA; CDR2 reads SQIVND (reference sequence). CDR3 size: 16 residues. CDR3 residues: CASSIPGTGVQYEQYF. CDR3 DNA: TGTGCCAGTAGTATCCCCGGGACAGGGGTTCAATACGAGCAGTACTTC.

The sample holds a few counts of this clone. The CDR3, as DNA: TGTGCCAGCAGAGGGACAGGGGGTGATTCTAACTATGGCTACACCTTC. Translation: CASRGTGGDSNYGYTF. This sequence joins TRBV28 and TRBJ1-2; 11 nucleotides agree with TRBD1. The germline V gene encodes CDR1 MDHEN and CDR2 SYDVKM. Trimming removed 6 bases from V and 0 bases from J; junction bases left unmatched: 6. This CDR3 contains 16 residues.

The CDR3 DNA sequence: TGTGCCAGTAGTGAACGGGATAGGAATTCACCCCTCCACTTT. Translating gives CASSERDRNSPLHF. The rearrangement links TRBV19 to TRBJ1-6, with D hard to call. V lost 5 bases and J 7 bases, leaving 12 bases between the germline ends. Germline values: CDR1 LNHDA, CDR2 SQIVND (reference sequence). This CDR3 contains 14 residues.

J is TRBJ2-7 and V is TRBV6-4, with 7 nucleotides matching TRBD1. Germline V gives CDR1 MRHNA, CDR2 SNTAGT. The V segment lost 6 bases and the J segment 3 bases; nucleotides outside the gene matches: 11. The CDR3 is made up of 15 amino acids. The CDR3 is CASRHLTGDVYEQYF. Written as DNA, the CDR3 is TGTGCCAGCAGACACCTCACAGGGGATGTCTACGAGCAGTACTTC.

V usage is TRBV18 and J usage is TRBJ1-1, with TRBD1 as a possible D gene (5 bases). The germline CDR1 and CDR2 sequences are KGHSH and LQKENI. The V and J ends lost 3 bases and 1 base respectively, with 12 bases between them. CDR3 length: 15 residues. Here the CDR3 DNA reads TGTGCCAGCTCACCCTCGCCGGGGGGGAACACTGAAGCTTTCTTT. Encoded protein: CASSPSPGGNTEAFF.